A single sample gave rise to the 29 T cell receptor beta chains below, sequenced in a study of blood T cell repertoires in COVID-19. Produced via immunoSEQ multiplex PCR; TCRdb's table is partial and in-frame only. Of about 270,000 clones in the sample, approximately 89% were seen once. Sequenced: peripheral blood. Receptors originate from a man aged 35 to 55 with active or convalescent COVID-19.

This clone was counted a single time. The CDR3 loop reads CASRGGTGNTIYF. DNA for the CDR3: TGTGCCAGCAGGGGGGGAACGGGAAACACCATATATTTT. This chain links TRBV28 with TRBJ1-3, with D perhaps TRBD1 (5 bases). Trimming removed 6 bases from V and 4 bases from J, with 10 bases in between. The CDR3 covers 13 residues. The germline CDR1 and CDR2 sequences are MDHEN and SYDVKM.

This clone was seen once. CDR3 residues: CASSPRGFYEQYF. The CDR3 DNA is TGTGCCAGCAGCCCGAGGGGGTTCTACGAGCAGTACTTC. The chain carries TRBV7-9 and TRBJ2-7; tentative D call: TRBD1 (6 bases). The germline gives CDR1 SEHNR, CDR2 FQNEAQ (reference sequence). The CDR3 runs to 13 residues. Trimming shortened V by 5 bases and J by 3 bases, and 11 bases separated the two germline ends.

The CDR3 nucleotides read TGTGCCAGCAGTTACTCGCAACTAGCGGGGAGAAATACGCAGTATTTT. It encodes CASSYSQLAGRNTQYF. The rearrangement joins TRBV6-6 to TRBJ2-3; 10 bases match TRBD2. Per germline, CDR1 MNHNY and CDR2 SVGAGI (reference sequence). The CDR3 has 16 amino acids. J lost 7 bases, V lost 0 bases, and 7 bases had no gene match.

The gene calls are TRBV7-2 and TRBJ1-1, with 11 bases fitting TRBD1. CDR1 is SGHTA, CDR2 FQGNSA, per germline. The CDR3 runs to 15 residues. The trim removed 5 bases at V and 5 bases at J, leaving 7 bases unmatched. The CDR3 protein is CASSPGTGGVTEAFF. In DNA, the CDR3 is TGTGCCAGCAGCCCAGGGACAGGGGGTGTGACTGAAGCTTTCTTT.

This clone was seen just once. The gene calls are TRBV25-1 and TRBJ1-2; no definite D call. Deletions cut 1 base from V and 6 bases from J, with 15 bases between. From germline, CDR1 is MGHDK and CDR2 SYGVNS. CDR3 length: 15 residues. DNA for the CDR3: TGTGCCAGCAGTGAATCGGGGTCAGTTATGGATGGCTACACCTTC. Translated: CASSESGSVMDGYTF.

The V call is TRBV9, the J call TRBJ2-7; TRBD2 aligns across 9 bases. CDR1 and CDR2 (germline): SGDLS, YYNGEE. The CDR3 runs 15 residues. The V gene end was trimmed by 0 bases and the J gene end by 5 bases; junction bases not matched to a gene: 6. The chain's CDR3 is CASSVAAGGFDEQYF. CDR3 sequence (DNA): TGTGCCAGCAGCGTAGCGGCGGGAGGGTTCGACGAGCAGTACTTC.

This clone was picked up a small number of times. V is TRBV11-3 and J is TRBJ1-1, with D uncertain. CDR1 and CDR2 (germline): SGHNT, YENEEA. Trimming removed 5 bases from V and 1 base from J, with 11 bases in between. The CDR3 is made up of 14 amino acids. The CDR3 DNA follows: TGTGCCAGCAGCGCCCCCGGGAGGAACACTGAAGCTTTCTTT. Protein product: CASSAPGRNTEAFF.

V gene TRBV19 combines with J gene TRBJ1-5; D perhaps matches TRBD1 (6 bases). Trimming shortened V by 8 bases and J by 6 bases, and 20 bases separated the two germline ends. The CDR3 has 15 residues. In germline, CDR1 is LNHDA, CDR2 SQIVND (reference sequence). In nucleotides, the CDR3 is TGTGCCAGTCAACGGACCGGGACACGAAGTCAGCCCCAGCATTTT. Translated, it gives CASQRTGTRSQPQHF.

The genes are TRBV5-1 and TRBJ2-1; D is possibly TRBD2 (6 bases). V was trimmed by 4 bases and J by 4 bases, leaving 18 bases between them. The CDR3 is made up of 16 amino acids. Germline V gene data show CDR1 as SGHRS and CDR2 as YFSETQ. The CDR3 loop is CASSQLRDSRYNEQFF. CDR3 DNA: TGCGCCAGCAGCCAACTCCGGGACTCACGATACAATGAGCAGTTCTTC.

The chain is built from TRBV28 and TRBJ2-6; D unclear. The CDR3 length is 16 residues. Trimming took off 5 bases at V and 0 bases at J, with 11 bases between the two ends. Per the germline V gene, CDR1 is MDHEN and CDR2 is SYDVKM. DNA for the CDR3: TGTGCCAGCAGTGGATCACAGCACTCTGGGGCCAACGTCCTGACTTTC. Translation gives CASSGSQHSGANVLTF.

The chain employs TRBV7-9 and TRBJ2-7; TRBD2 matches 12 bases. Germline loops: CDR1 SEHNR, CDR2 FQNEAQ (reference sequence). This CDR3 is built from 16 residues. The trim removed 5 bases at V and 5 bases at J, leaving 10 bases unmatched. CDR3 nucleotide sequence: TGTGCCAGCAGCCAGACTAGCGGGAGAAGGGGAAACGAGCAGTACTTC. Translating gives CASSQTSGRRGNEQYF.

The V call is TRBV5-1, the J call TRBJ1-2; D unclear. Trimming pared 2 bases from V and 7 bases from J, leaving 15 bases between. This CDR3 is 14 amino acids long. CDR1 and CDR2 from the germline V gene are SGHRS and YFSETQ. DNA for the CDR3: TGCGCCAGCAGCTTCGGGGAAGCCCGTGGTGGCTACACCTTC. Translated: CASSFGEARGGYTF.

This clone has just a few counts. The chain has TRBV30 and TRBJ1-5; the D gene is possibly TRBD1 (6 bases). CDR3 length: 13 amino acids. Germline CDR1 GTSNPN, CDR2 SVGIG (reference sequence). CDR3 region: CAWAGDSNQPQHF. The CDR3 nucleotides are TGTGCTTGGGCAGGGGATAGCAATCAGCCCCAGCATTTT.

The chain has TRBV15 and TRBJ2-5; 8 bases fit TRBD2. The CDR3 totals 17 residues. Trimming cost V 0 bases and J 3 bases; bases outside gene matches: 9. CDR1 is LNHNV, CDR2 YYDKDF, per germline (reference sequence). CDR3 amino acids: CATSRDREPGGEETQYF. CDR3 nucleotide sequence: TGTGCCACCAGCAGAGATCGCGAGCCGGGAGGGGAAGAGACCCAGTACTTC.

This chain uses TRBV7-6 with TRBJ2-7, with D maybe TRBD2 (6 bases). This CDR3 region has 15 residues. Trimming took off 0 bases at V and 7 bases at J, with 16 bases between the two ends. Germline assignment: CDR1 SGHVS and CDR2 FNYEAQ. DNA of the CDR3: TGTGCCAGCAGCTTAGCGCGACCGGGAGAAGGTGAGCAGTACTTC. It specifies CASSLARPGEGEQYF.

V is TRBV5-1 and J is TRBJ1-1, with a possible D match to TRBD1 (5 bases). The CDR3 is 13 residues long. Germline lookup yields CDR1 SGHRS and CDR2 YFSETQ. V dropped 4 bases and J dropped 3 bases, with 10 bases sitting between them. The chain's CDR3 is CASSARDYTEAFF. In nucleotides, the CDR3 is TGCGCCAGCAGCGCCAGGGATTACACTGAAGCTTTCTTT.

The chain uses TRBV19 and TRBJ2-5; perhaps TRBD1 as D (5 bases). The CDR3 is made up of 13 amino acids. The germline CDR1 and CDR2 sequences are LNHDA and SQIVND (reference sequence). Trimming cost V 6 bases and J 4 bases, with 12 bases left between them. The CDR3 DNA follows: TGTGCCAGTAGATCGGTGGGGCGAGAGACCCAGTACTTC. Amino acid sequence: CASRSVGRETQYF.

The genes are TRBV5-4 and TRBJ2-2, with 10 bases that match TRBD1. Germline V CDR1 and CDR2: SGHNT, YYREEE (reference sequence). Trimming took 2 bases from V and 3 from J; bases not matched to a gene: 7. This CDR3 is 17 amino acids long. CDR3 in amino acids: CASSLDRTGGYTGELFF. CDR3 in DNA: TGTGCCAGCAGCTTAGATAGGACAGGGGGGTACACCGGGGAGCTGTTTTTT.

The gene calls are TRBV19 and TRBJ1-5; TRBD1 matches 7 bases. The CDR3 contains 17 residues. J gave up 0 bases and V 6 bases, and 11 bases lay outside the gene matches. The V gene's germline CDR1 is LNHDA and CDR2 SQIVND (reference sequence). The CDR3: CASRPRGGANSNQPQHF. The CDR3 nucleotides are TGTGCCAGTAGACCTAGAGGGGGCGCGAATAGCAATCAGCCCCAGCATTTT.

The chain combines TRBV28 with TRBJ1-2, with a weak D call TRBD1 (6 bases). The V gene lost 7 bases and the J gene lost 2 bases, with 11 bases spanning the gap. Germline V lookup: CDR1 MDHEN, CDR2 SYDVKM. This CDR3 is built from 13 residues. CDR3 in amino acids: CASTPDRNYGYTF. CDR3 DNA: TGTGCCAGCACCCCGGACAGAAACTATGGCTACACCTTC.

This rearrangement joins TRBV12-2 to TRBJ1-2. TRBV12-2 is a pseudogene locus. This CDR3 region has 18 residues. The CDR3 protein is CASRLRETDPGRSYGYTF. In DNA, the CDR3 is TGTGCAAGTCGCTTAAGAGAGACAGACCCAGGGAGGTCCTATGGCTACACCTTC.

The chain has TRBV5-1 and TRBJ1-6; 8 bases agree with TRBD1. The CDR3 sequence is 18 residues long. Germline CDR1 reads SGHRS; CDR2 reads YFSETQ. V gave up 0 bases and J gave up 7 bases; unmatched junction bases: 12. CDR3 in DNA: TGCGCCAGCAGCTTGGAGGGGGCGCCGACAGGGGTCAATTCACCCCTCCACTTT. Protein product: CASSLEGAPTGVNSPLHF.

This clone has only one observation. V gene TRBV24-1 combines with J gene TRBJ2-3; possible D gene TRBD2, 7 bases. Looked up from germline, CDR1 is KGHDR and CDR2 is SFDVKD. CDR3 size: 16 residues. V dropped 12 bases and J dropped 2 bases, with 23 bases sitting between them. CDR3 in amino acids: CAAAGGASGDTDTQYF. The DNA for the CDR3 is TGTGCCGCCGCTGGGGGGGCCTCCGGAGACACAGATACGCAGTATTTT.

This clone was detected many times. Other DNA sequences in the same sample also yield this CDR3. The rearrangement links TRBV19 to TRBJ1-4; 8 nucleotides match TRBD1. CDR3 length equals 15 residues. CDR1 and CDR2 from the germline V gene are LNHDA and SQIVND (reference sequence). V shed 5 bases and J 7 bases; nucleotides not matched to a gene: 9. The CDR3 reads CASSARTGGVEKLFF. DNA of the CDR3: TGTGCCAGTAGTGCCCGAACAGGGGGTGTTGAAAAACTGTTTTTT.

The V gene is TRBV19, the J gene TRBJ1-4; D call uncertain. Trimming took off 6 bases at V and 3 bases at J, with 17 bases between the two ends. There are 16 residues in the CDR3. In germline, CDR1 is LNHDA, CDR2 SQIVND (reference sequence). The CDR3, as DNA: TGTGCCAGTAGCCGGGCTGGACGGGGTTCTAATGAAAAACTGTTTTTT. As protein: CASSRAGRGSNEKLFF.

The rearrangement links TRBV6-5 to TRBJ2-3, with D possibly matching TRBD1 (6 bases). CDR3 length equals 14 residues. Germline V gives CDR1 MNHEY, CDR2 SVGAGI. Trimming took 10 bases from V and 2 from J, leaving 16 bases between them. The DNA of the CDR3 is TGTGCCACCGCGATACAGGGATTCACAGATACGCAGTATTTT. Protein sequence: CATAIQGFTDTQYF.

This clone was counted a single time. The chain has TRBV6-5 and TRBJ2-7, with TRBD2 matching 7 bases. The ends lost 6 bases at V and 0 bases at J; junction bases unmatched: 8. CDR1 and CDR2 from the germline V gene are MNHEY and SVGAGI. The CDR3 loop spans 15 amino acids. CDR3 loop: CASRGGGLSSYEQYF. The DNA of the CDR3 is TGTGCCAGCAGGGGCGGGGGACTGAGCTCCTACGAGCAGTACTTC.

The V gene is TRBV3-1 (or the pseudogene TRBV3-2), the J gene TRBJ1-2; D remains unclear. The CDR3 contains 14 residues. V lost 1 base and J 4 bases, leaving 10 bases between the germline ends. CDR1 LGHDT and CDR2 YNNKEL come from the germline V gene (reference sequence). For the CDR3, the DNA is TGTGCCAGCAGCCAAGCCGAGGGAATCTATGGCTACACCTTC. It is translated as CASSQAEGIYGYTF.

The count of this clone is one. The chain carries TRBV18 and TRBJ1-2; 8 bases fit TRBD1. Trimming removed 4 bases from V and 5 bases from J; junction bases left unmatched: 12. This CDR3 has 16 amino acids. Germline CDR1 KGHSH, CDR2 LQKENI. DNA of the CDR3: TGTGCCAGCTCACTGGAAACGACAGGGGTAGGATATGGCTACACCTTC. Its translation: CASSLETTGVGYGYTF.